The 21 T cell receptor beta chains given below trace back to one sample, sequenced in a study of siplizumab effects on memory and regulatory T cells. The method was immunoSEQ multiplex PCR; TCRdb's version includes in-frame clones alone and lacks a portion of them. The sample includes about 4,500 clones, around half of them seen just once. A roughly six-day coculture at 37°C was performed with the mixed lymphocyte reaction cells. For these TCRs, the target antigens are not known. Specimen: CFSE-low (dividing) CD4+ T cells sorted from an allogeneic mixed lymphocyte reaction. The receptors originated from a human donor in good health; the cells came from an allogeneic mixed lymphocyte reaction. Some clones in this sample may be carry-over from other donors' samples.

The sample holds a few counts of this clone. The chain is built from TRBV5-1 and TRBJ1-1, with D unresolved. The germline V and J ends were trimmed by 4 bases and 2 bases, with 15 bases remaining between them. Germline CDR1 and CDR2: SGHRS and YFSETQ. CDR3 length: 15 residues. CDR3 sequence reads: CASSRGGSQNTEAFF. In DNA form, the CDR3 reads TGCGCCAGCAGCCGGGGAGGGAGCCAAAACACTGAAGCTTTCTTT. The whole variable domain, filled in from reference TRBV5-1 and TRBJ1-1, reads KAGVTQTPRYLIKTRGQQVTLSCSPISGHRSVSWYQQTPGQGLQFLFEYFSETQRNKGNFPGRFSGRQFSNSRSEMNVSTLELGDSALYLCASSRGGSQNTEAFFGQGTRLTVV.

The chain is built from TRBV7-9 and TRBJ2-3; D is uncertain. CDR3 length equals 14 residues. The germline gives CDR1 SEHNR, CDR2 FQNEAQ (reference sequence). V was cut by 1 base and J by 4 bases, with 9 bases left in between. CDR3 sequence reads: CASSLVLVADTQYF. CDR3 nucleotides: TGTGCCAGCAGCTTAGTTCTAGTTGCAGATACGCAGTATTTT.

The chain links TRBV18 to TRBJ2-7; tentatively, D is TRBD1 or TRBD2 (5 bases each). Trimming took 3 bases from V and 3 from J, leaving 15 bases between them. The CDR3 is 15 amino acids. Per germline, CDR1 KGHSH and CDR2 LQKENI. DNA for the CDR3: TGTGCCAGCTCACCTTGGACGGGACCAAGCTACGAGCAGTACTTC. It translates to CASSPWTGPSYEQYF.

As concerns this clone: Other nucleotide sequences from this sample produce the same CDR3. The chain uses TRBV6-1 and TRBJ2-7; a weak D match, TRBD2 (5 bases). This CDR3 has 16 amino acids. V gave up 3 bases and J gave up 4 bases, with 19 bases separating them. CDR1 is MNHNS and CDR2 is SASEGT in the germline V gene. In nucleotides, the CDR3 is TGTGCCAGCAGTGACCCTAGTTCCCCCACGGGGTACGAGCAGTACTTC. Amino acids: CASSDPSSPTGYEQYF.

The V call is TRBV7-6, the J call TRBJ2-7; D remains unclear. V lost 6 bases, J lost 6 bases, and 15 bases lay in between. The CDR3 length is 13 residues. Germline CDR1 SGHVS, CDR2 FNYEAQ. The CDR3 loop is CASSLTPRTEQYF. Here the CDR3 DNA reads TGTGCCAGCAGTCTTACTCCTAGAACCGAGCAGTACTTC.

V and J are TRBV11-2 and TRBJ1-4, with 7 bases lining up with TRBD1. The CDR3 spans 14 residues. V was pared by 3 bases and J by 8 bases, with 6 bases of the junction left unmatched. The V gene's germline CDR1 is SGHAT and CDR2 FQNNGV. The DNA of the CDR3 is TGTGCCAGCAGCTTTTCAGGGGGGTTGGAAAAACTGTTTTTT. It codes for CASSFSGGLEKLFF.

This clone was detected only a few times. V usage is TRBV30 and J usage is TRBJ1-3; D is unresolved. V lost 2 bases, J lost 3 bases, and 5 bases lay in between. Germline V gene sequence: CDR1 GTSNPN, CDR2 SVGIG (reference sequence). This CDR3 contains 12 residues. CDR3 nucleotide sequence: TGTGCCTGGAGTAGTGTTGGAAACACCATATATTTT. It is translated as CAWSSVGNTIYF.

J is TRBJ1-4 and V is TRBV6-6; D remains ambiguous. Trimming removed 2 bases at V and 2 bases at J, with 6 bases between. Germline V lookup: CDR1 MNHNY, CDR2 SVGAGI (reference sequence). This CDR3 contains 14 residues. The CDR3 bases are TGTGCCAGCAGTTACAGGCAGACTAATGAAAAACTGTTTTTT. Translated: CASSYRQTNEKLFF.

V is TRBV11-2 and J is TRBJ2-7; D is ambiguous. The CDR3 extends over 11 amino acids. V lost 4 bases and J 3 bases, leaving 4 bases between the germline ends. Germline CDR1 is SGHAT and CDR2 is FQNNGV. In nucleotides, the CDR3 is TGTGCCAGCAGCTCCATCTACGAGCAGTACTTC. Its translation is CASSSIYEQYF.

In this sample, this clone is medium-sized (0.01 to 0.1%). V is TRBV2 and J is TRBJ1-6; 7 bases agree with TRBD1. This CDR3 is 15 amino acids long. CDR1 is SNHLY, CDR2 FYNNEI, per germline. The trim removed 7 bases at V and 3 bases at J, leaving 6 bases unmatched. The CDR3 sequence is CASKEGASYNSPLHF. In nucleotides, the CDR3 is TGTGCCAGCAAGGAGGGGGCCAGCTATAATTCACCCCTCCACTTT.

The chain recombines TRBV27 with TRBJ2-1, with 8 bases that match TRBD2. V was clipped by 8 bases and J by 8 bases; unmatched bases: 14. Germline CDR1 and CDR2: MNHEY and SMNVEV (reference sequence). The CDR3 consists of 15 residues. The CDR3 DNA reads TGTGCCAGCGCCCACGCCGGGACTAGTCTCTATGAGCAGTTCTTC. Protein product: CASAHAGTSLYEQFF.

The chain uses TRBV10-3 and TRBJ1-1; D unclear. With 2 bases removed from V and 2 bases from J, the gap between germline ends came to 12 bases. This CDR3 has 15 amino acids. Germline lookup yields CDR1 ENHRY and CDR2 SYGVKD. The CDR3 nucleotides read TGTGCCATCAGTGAGGCTCCGGTCTCAAACACTGAAGCTTTCTTT. Translated, it gives CAISEAPVSNTEAFF.

This chain joins TRBV10-3 and TRBJ2-2; 7 positions agree with TRBD2. In germline, CDR1 is ENHRY, CDR2 SYGVKD. The CDR3 spans 13 residues. Trimming removed 11 bases from V and 5 bases from J; junction bases left unmatched: 8. The CDR3, as DNA: TGTGCCGGCAGGACTAGAGAGACCGGGGAGCTGTTTTTT. Amino acid sequence: CAGRTRETGELFF.

In this sample, this clone turned up a few times. The J gene is TRBJ2-5, the V gene TRBV7-9; D not resolved. Between the trimmed V and J ends, which lost 0 bases and 4 bases, there was a span of 6 bases. The CDR3 has 13 residues. CDR1 is SEHNR, CDR2 FQNEAQ, per germline (reference sequence). In DNA form, the CDR3 reads TGTGCCAGCAGCTTAGCAAAGGCAGAGACCCAGTACTTC. It codes for CASSLAKAETQYF. Variable domain in full (rest from reference TRBV7-9 and TRBJ2-5): DTGVSQNPRHKITKRGQNVTFRCDPISEHNRLYWYRQTLGQGPEFLTYFQNEAQLEKSRLLSDRFSAERPKGSFSTLEIQRTEQGDSAMYLCASSLAKAETQYFGPGTRLLVL.

This rearrangement joins TRBV6-1 to TRBJ1-1; D gene uncertain. Germline lookup yields CDR1 MNHNS and CDR2 SASEGT. The CDR3 has 12 amino acids. Trimming took 3 bases from V and 9 from J, leaving 11 bases between them. Here the CDR3 reads CASSELRRQAFF. CDR3 in DNA: TGTGCCAGCAGTGAGCTCAGGCGACAAGCTTTCTTT.

The table lists this clone with a count of one. The genes are TRBV15 and TRBJ2-2, with D unresolved. CDR1 is LNHNV, CDR2 YYDKDF, per germline (reference sequence). The CDR3 is 18 residues long. V shed 7 bases and J shed 8 bases, with 29 bases lying between them. The CDR3 DNA reads TGTGCCACCACCCCCTTCGTTGGCCAACGAACACGAGGTGGGGAGCTGTTTTTT. Translated: CATTPFVGQRTRGGELFF.

This chain uses TRBV5-8 with TRBJ1-6; the D is unclear. The CDR3 has 12 residues. Trimming shortened V by 4 bases and J by 15 bases, and 14 bases separated the two germline ends. Germline lookup yields CDR1 SGHTS and CDR2 YDEGEE. DNA of the CDR3: TGTGCCAGCAGCCCCGATATCCCCCGCCTCCACTTT. This translates into CASSPDIPRLHF.

The V and J genes are TRBV5-1 and TRBJ2-3; D is perhaps TRBD2 (6 bases). The V and J ends lost 0 bases and 0 bases respectively, with 17 bases between them. The CDR3 length is 18 residues. From germline, CDR1 is SGHRS and CDR2 YFSETQ. In nucleotides, the CDR3 is TGCGCCAGCAGCTTGGCCTCGGGACTCCCCTGGAGCACAGATACGCAGTATTTT. Protein: CASSLASGLPWSTDTQYF. The whole variable domain, remainder taken from reference TRBV5-1 and TRBJ2-3, is KAGVTQTPRYLIKTRGQQVTLSCSPISGHRSVSWYQQTPGQGLQFLFEYFSETQRNKGNFPGRFSGRQFSNSRSEMNVSTLELGDSALYLCASSLASGLPWSTDTQYFGPGTRLTVL.

The rearrangement joins TRBV11-1 to TRBJ2-7; 7 nucleotides agree with TRBD1. After removal of 5 bases from V and 9 bases from J, the junction contained 16 bases not matched to a gene. The CDR3 covers 15 residues. The germline gives CDR1 SGHAT, CDR2 FQDESV (reference sequence). CDR3 region: CASSVVQGRLTVQYF. The CDR3 bases are TGTGCCAGCAGCGTAGTACAGGGGCGCCTTACGGTGCAGTACTTC. Full variable domain (rest looked up from reference TRBV11-1 and TRBJ2-7): EAEVAQSPRYKITEKSQAVAFWCDPISGHATLYWYRQILGQGPELLVQFQDESVVDDSQLPKDRFSAERLKGVDSTLKIQPAELGDSAMYLCASSVVQGRLTVQYFGPGTRLTVT.

This clone rates as medium-sized. The V and J genes are TRBV10-3 and TRBJ1-1; 7 positions match TRBD1. CDR1 is ENHRY and CDR2 is SYGVKD in the germline V gene. V shed 7 bases, J shed 1 base, and the junction held 9 bases outside the gene matches. CDR3 length: 15 amino acids. DNA of the CDR3: TGTGCCATCAAGACGAGGGGGCTTGCGAACACTGAAGCTTTCTTT. Amino acids: CAIKTRGLANTEAFF.

The CDR3 reads CASSDVGTNYEQYF. CDR3 coding DNA: TGTGCCAGTAGTGATGTGGGTACAAACTACGAGCAGTACTTC. The gene calls are TRBV19 and TRBJ2-7; D is undetermined. The CDR3 sequence is 14 residues long. Germline values: CDR1 LNHDA, CDR2 SQIVND (reference sequence). With 5 bases removed from V and 3 bases from J, the gap between germline ends came to 14 bases.